The rows below give T cell receptor beta chains drawn from one sample of a study of patients and donors after allogeneic stem cell transplantation. TCRdb called the RT-PCR reads again in MiXCR, with one record for every CDR3 protein. The sample includes about 410,000 distinct CDR3 sequences, about a sixth seen only once; the top ten take less than 8%. Input material: blood, either unsorted or a sorted T cell fraction (not recorded which). These receptors all come from a human donor who was either an allogeneic HSCT recipient or a stem cell or donor lymphocyte infusion donor (not recorded which). It is not recorded whose cells these are; they may come from a transplant donor. The CDR3 runs from the conserved cysteine through the conserved F or W. The order of the fields is J gene, V gene, CDR3 protein.

>TRBJ2-3|TRBV7-2
CASSLAPPLWTRTDTQYF
>TRBJ2-3|TRBV5-1
CASSPITSRHTDTQYF
>TRBJ2-1|TRBV14
CASSQELAAIGGEQFF
>TRBJ1-6|TRBV6-5
CASSYSMDIHSSYNSPLHF
>TRBJ2-5|TRBV5-4
CASSRVTPGLAEETQYF
>TRBJ2-1|TRBV7-8
CASSLVRGGRGYNEQFF
>TRBJ2-1|TRBV5-1
CASSLGRPYNEQFF
>TRBJ1-2|TRBV18
CASSPQENYGYTF
>TRBJ2-2|TRBV5-5
CASSPRAVAGVTGELFF
>TRBJ2-5|TRBV4-2
CASSQEGSPSQETQYF
>TRBJ2-7|TRBV20-1
CSNNGRRGEYEQYF
>TRBJ2-2|TRBV24-1
CATSGPNTGELFF
>TRBJ1-1|TRBV12-3/TRBV12-4
CASSLTGGLTEAFF
>TRBJ2-3|TRBV5-1
CASSLGRSSTDTQYF
>TRBJ2-1|TRBV7-9
CASSLAWAGRAYNEQFF
>TRBJ1-5|TRBV7-8
CASSRDRGRQPQHF
>TRBJ2-1|TRBV30
CAWSRDRLAGGPGEQFF
>TRBJ1-1|TRBV9
CASSAGDDTEAFF
>TRBJ1-2|TRBV6-4
CASSVQDRAENGYTF
>TRBJ2-7|TRBV2
CASSEEREVYEQYF
>TRBJ1-5|TRBV5-1
CASSLEFRDRGCNQPQHF
>TRBJ2-4|TRBV20-1
CSARGTGGSSTLAKNIQYF
>TRBJ1-5|TRBV6-1
CASSTGDNQPQHF
>TRBJ2-2|TRBV3-1
CASSHRAASSTGELFF
>TRBJ2-7|TRBV12-3/TRBV12-4
CASSFNGGTYEQYF
>TRBJ2-7|TRBV6-6
CASNPVPGSEQYF
>TRBJ2-5|TRBV15
CATSRDSGETQYF
>TRBJ2-7|TRBV19
CATSGTSGPYEQYF
>TRBJ1-2|TRBV12-3/TRBV12-4
CASSLMGVDYGYTF
>TRBJ1-2|TRBV2
CALKGEEEGYTF
>TRBJ1-5|TRBV6-5
CASSYDRANQPQHF
>TRBJ2-7|TRBV7-6
CASSLRPGKYEQYF
>TRBJ1-1|TRBV12-3/TRBV12-4
CASRGLGTSKAFF
>TRBJ2-1|TRBV7-7
CASSLEGFINGQFF
>TRBJ1-2|TRBV28
CASSFSPYYGYTF
>TRBJ2-5|TRBV11-2
CASSPPVSGFKTQYF
>TRBJ2-5|TRBV28
CASSLLVGQETQYF
>TRBJ2-7|TRBV11-2
CASSLTIGYEQYF
>TRBJ2-5|TRBV4-1
CASSQETRGQETQYF
>TRBJ1-2|TRBV12-3/TRBV12-4
CASSFRGLNYGYTF
>TRBJ2-7|TRBV20-1
CSARAHSGPHSYEQYF
>TRBJ2-3|TRBV5-1
CASSLGHPNTDTQYF
>TRBJ2-5|TRBV7-9
CASSRVIGVGQETQYF
>TRBJ2-7|TRBV20-1
CSARSTSLDEQYF
>TRBJ2-1|TRBV5-1
CASSNDGSSYNEQFF
>TRBJ2-1|TRBV6-5
CASSYASGTGANEQFF
>TRBJ1-1|TRBV12-3/TRBV12-4
CASTPGQQPTEAFF
>TRBJ1-2|TRBV7-9
CASAYGDGFSYGYTF
>TRBJ2-1|TRBV9
CASSTRGDPSYNEQFF
>TRBJ2-7|TRBV9
CASSVETGVNYEQYF
>TRBJ2-1|TRBV5-6
CASSQDSFGEQFF
>TRBJ2-7|TRBV2
CASSVGGGTFSYEQYF